The rows below give T cell receptor beta chains drawn from one sample of a study of T-cell memory formation after mild COVID-19. TCRdb re-derived calls from the 5' RACE reads in MiXCR, one entry per CDR3 protein. The data contain 550,000 to 600,000 distinct CDR3 sequences, roughly 17% of them singletons. The sequencing input was PBMCs or a T cell subset sorted from them (not recorded which). These receptors were collected from an adult woman who had mild COVID-19 (a few samples of this study predate the infection). Cell type and time point are not known. Both conserved end residues are part of each CDR3. The D gene is left open where the match is weak. Some rows mark clone size as missing; the rest say once, few, many or name a class of expanded clone.

d_gene: TRBD1; j_gene: TRBJ2-2; v_gene: TRBV7-9; abundance: .; CDR3aa: CASSASRGLLGTGELFF; CDR3nt: TGTGCCAGCAGCGCCAGCAGGGGGCTTTTGGGGACCGGGGAGCTGTTTTTT
d_gene: .; j_gene: TRBJ1-6; v_gene: TRBV12-3/TRBV12-4; abundance: .; CDR3aa: CASSPWAVNSPLHF; CDR3nt: TGTGCCAGCAGTCCGTGGGCAGTCAATTCACCCCTCCACTTT
d_gene: TRBD1; j_gene: TRBJ2-7; v_gene: TRBV6-5; abundance: few; CDR3aa: CASSRGQGLAYEQYF; CDR3nt: TGTGCCAGCAGTAGGGGACAGGGACTCGCCTACGAGCAGTACTTC
d_gene: .; j_gene: TRBJ2-3; v_gene: TRBV6-2/TRBV6-3; abundance: once; CDR3aa: CASREQGTDTQYF; CDR3nt: TGTGCCAGCAGAGAACAGGGAACAGATACGCAGTATTTT
d_gene: TRBD2; j_gene: TRBJ2-2; v_gene: TRBV15; abundance: few; CDR3aa: CATSRTSGTTGELFF; CDR3nt: TGTGCCACCAGCAGGACTAGCGGTACCACCGGGGAGCTGTTTTTT
d_gene: TRBD1; j_gene: TRBJ2-5; v_gene: TRBV12-3/TRBV12-4; abundance: many; CDR3aa: CASSYGTGGETQYF; CDR3nt: TGTGCCAGCAGTTACGGGACAGGGGGGGAGACCCAGTACTTC
d_gene: .; j_gene: TRBJ1-5; v_gene: TRBV20-1; abundance: .; CDR3aa: CSAREGQRPQHF; CDR3nt: TGCAGTGCTAGAGAGGGCCAGCGGCCCCAGCATTTT
d_gene: TRBD2; j_gene: TRBJ2-3; v_gene: TRBV14; abundance: few; CDR3aa: CASRPAIPAGVPDTQYF; CDR3nt: TGTGCCAGCAGACCTGCTATACCAGCGGGAGTACCAGATACGCAGTATTTT
d_gene: .; j_gene: TRBJ2-5; v_gene: TRBV7-9; abundance: few; CDR3aa: CASSRGQPVQETQYF; CDR3nt: TGTGCCAGCAGCCGAGGACAGCCTGTCCAAGAGACCCAGTACTTC
d_gene: .; j_gene: TRBJ1-2; v_gene: TRBV20-1; abundance: .; CDR3aa: CSARVVPGTTNGYTF; CDR3nt: TGCAGTGCTAGAGTCGTCCCCGGGACTACTAATGGCTACACCTTC
d_gene: .; j_gene: TRBJ2-7; v_gene: TRBV24-1; abundance: .; CDR3aa: CATSDGVGRTYEQYF; CDR3nt: TGTGCCACCAGTGATGGTGTAGGGAGGACCTACGAGCAGTACTTC
d_gene: .; j_gene: TRBJ2-3; v_gene: TRBV4-1; abundance: few; CDR3aa: CASSQVGPQILTDTQYF; CDR3nt: TGCGCCAGCAGCCAAGTAGGCCCGCAGATTTTAACAGATACGCAGTATTTT
d_gene: TRBD2; j_gene: TRBJ2-5; v_gene: TRBV5-5; abundance: few; CDR3aa: CASSFRLAGGVETQYF; CDR3nt: TGTGCCAGCAGCTTTCGACTAGCGGGGGGAGTGGAGACCCAGTACTTC
d_gene: .; j_gene: TRBJ2-3; v_gene: TRBV5-4; abundance: .; CDR3aa: CASSTGTLNTDTQYF; CDR3nt: TGTGCCAGCAGCACCGGGACACTAAACACAGATACGCAGTATTTT
d_gene: .; j_gene: TRBJ2-1; v_gene: TRBV5-1; abundance: .; CDR3aa: CASSPVASGRNNEQFF; CDR3nt: TGCGCCAGCAGCCCGGTGGCGAGCGGGCGAAACAATGAGCAGTTCTTC
d_gene: TRBD1; j_gene: TRBJ1-2; v_gene: TRBV6-5; abundance: .; CDR3aa: CASSRDRGHWSYGYTF; CDR3nt: TGTGCCTCATCCCGGGACAGGGGGCACTGGAGCTATGGCTACACCTTC
d_gene: .; j_gene: TRBJ1-2; v_gene: TRBV6-5; abundance: .; CDR3aa: CASSYSRFSRGSAYGYTF; CDR3nt: TGTGCCAGCAGTTACTCTCGGTTTAGCAGGGGCAGTGCGTATGGCTACACCTTC
d_gene: .; j_gene: TRBJ2-1; v_gene: TRBV7-2; abundance: .; CDR3aa: CASSQLTEAVQYNEQFF; CDR3nt: TGTGCCAGCAGCCAGTTGACAGAGGCCGTTCAATACAATGAGCAGTTCTTC
d_gene: .; j_gene: TRBJ2-2; v_gene: TRBV7-6; abundance: few; CDR3aa: CASSLGRHTGELFF; CDR3nt: TGTGCCAGCAGCCTGGGACGGCACACCGGGGAGCTGTTTTTT
d_gene: TRBD2; j_gene: TRBJ2-1; v_gene: TRBV6-2/TRBV6-3; abundance: .; CDR3aa: CASSLWVSSGRGEQFF; CDR3nt: TGTGCCAGCAGTCTTTGGGTTTCTAGCGGGAGAGGTGAGCAGTTCTTC
d_gene: TRBD1; j_gene: TRBJ2-1; v_gene: TRBV5-1; abundance: few; CDR3aa: CASSYIQGAYNEQFF; CDR3nt: TGCGCCAGCAGTTACATACAGGGGGCCTACAATGAGCAGTTCTTC
d_gene: .; j_gene: TRBJ2-1; v_gene: TRBV7-3; abundance: few; CDR3aa: CASSLGVVNEQFF; CDR3nt: TGTGCCAGCAGCCTGGGGGTGGTGAATGAGCAGTTCTTC
d_gene: .; j_gene: TRBJ2-7; v_gene: TRBV25-1; abundance: many; CDR3aa: CASSDPYEQYF; CDR3nt: TGTGCCAGCAGTGACCCCTACGAGCAGTACTTC
d_gene: TRBD2; j_gene: TRBJ2-1; v_gene: TRBV3-1; abundance: .; CDR3aa: CASSPRTLLAGAYNEQFF; CDR3nt: TGTGCCAGCAGCCCCCGCACATTACTAGCGGGAGCCTACAATGAGCAGTTCTTC
d_gene: .; j_gene: TRBJ2-5; v_gene: TRBV30; abundance: .; CDR3aa: CAWSEASWIGTQYF; CDR3nt: TGTGCCTGGAGTGAGGCTAGCTGGATCGGGACCCAGTACTTC
d_gene: .; j_gene: TRBJ2-5; v_gene: TRBV5-4; abundance: .; CDR3aa: CASSLGVVGGAETQYF; CDR3nt: TGTGCCAGCAGCTTGGGGGTTGTCGGGGGCGCAGAGACCCAGTACTTC
d_gene: TRBD2; j_gene: TRBJ2-1; v_gene: TRBV5-5; abundance: few; CDR3aa: CASSLSSSGSNEQFF; CDR3nt: TGTGCCAGCAGCTTGTCTTCTAGCGGGAGTAATGAGCAGTTCTTC
d_gene: .; j_gene: TRBJ1-4; v_gene: TRBV2; abundance: few; CDR3aa: CASSEALRGNSWGKLFF; CDR3nt: TGTGCCAGCAGTGAAGCGCTTCGGGGGAACTCCTGGGGAAAACTGTTTTTT
d_gene: TRBD2; j_gene: TRBJ2-3; v_gene: TRBV5-1; abundance: .; CDR3aa: CASKGTSGSVTDTQYF; CDR3nt: TGCGCCAGCAAGGGTACTAGCGGGAGTGTTACAGATACGCAGTATTTT
d_gene: .; j_gene: TRBJ2-1; v_gene: TRBV20-1; abundance: few; CDR3aa: CSAWDRGGTEQFF; CDR3nt: TGCAGTGCGTGGGACCGCGGGGGCACTGAGCAGTTCTTC
d_gene: .; j_gene: TRBJ1-1; v_gene: TRBV27; abundance: .; CDR3aa: CASSSPGAQAFF; CDR3nt: TGTGCCAGCAGTTCCCCGGGGGCGCAGGCTTTCTTT
d_gene: .; j_gene: TRBJ1-1; v_gene: TRBV7-2; abundance: many; CDR3aa: CASIPDRGANTEAFF; CDR3nt: TGTGCCAGCATCCCCGACCGGGGTGCGAACACTGAAGCTTTCTTT
d_gene: .; j_gene: TRBJ1-2; v_gene: TRBV6-1; abundance: few; CDR3aa: CASMPGPGSGGYGYTF; CDR3nt: TGTGCCAGCATGCCCGGGCCGGGAAGTGGGGGCTATGGCTACACCTTC
d_gene: TRBD2; j_gene: TRBJ2-1; v_gene: TRBV6-5; abundance: few; CDR3aa: CASSPLGLAGLEQFF; CDR3nt: TGTGCCAGCAGTCCCCTGGGACTAGCGGGATTAGAGCAGTTCTTC
d_gene: .; j_gene: TRBJ2-1; v_gene: TRBV7-6; abundance: .; CDR3aa: CASSLGVLGGDASYNEQFF; CDR3nt: TGTGCCAGCAGCTTAGGGGTTTTAGGGGGGGACGCCTCCTACAATGAGCAGTTCTTC
d_gene: .; j_gene: TRBJ2-5; v_gene: TRBV5-1; abundance: few; CDR3aa: CASSLDGLETQYF; CDR3nt: TGCGCCAGCAGCTTGGACGGGTTGGAGACCCAGTACTTC
d_gene: TRBD1; j_gene: TRBJ2-7; v_gene: TRBV6-5; abundance: .; CDR3aa: CASSKDRGPYEQYF; CDR3nt: TGTGCCAGCAGTAAGGACAGGGGGCCCTACGAGCAGTACTTC
d_gene: .; j_gene: TRBJ1-1; v_gene: TRBV30; abundance: .; CDR3aa: CAWSVTVNTEAFF; CDR3nt: TGTGCCTGGAGTGTAACGGTGAACACTGAAGCTTTCTTT
d_gene: .; j_gene: TRBJ2-7; v_gene: TRBV5-6; abundance: .; CDR3aa: CASSRGLGTYEQYF; CDR3nt: TGTGCCAGCAGCCGAGGTCTAGGGACCTACGAGCAGTACTTC
d_gene: .; j_gene: TRBJ2-3; v_gene: TRBV5-1; abundance: .; CDR3aa: CASSLEAGTGTDTQYF; CDR3nt: TGCGCCAGCAGCTTGGAAGCTGGAACGGGGACAGATACGCAGTATTTT
d_gene: .; j_gene: TRBJ1-1; v_gene: TRBV18; abundance: few; CDR3aa: CASSQQENGNTEAFF; CDR3nt: TGTGCCAGCTCACAACAGGAGAATGGGAACACTGAAGCTTTCTTT
d_gene: .; j_gene: TRBJ2-1; v_gene: TRBV6-4; abundance: .; CDR3aa: CASSAEGQMYNEQFF; CDR3nt: TGTGCCAGCAGCGCGGAAGGTCAGATGTACAATGAGCAGTTCTTC
d_gene: TRBD2; j_gene: TRBJ2-7; v_gene: TRBV7-9; abundance: few; CDR3aa: CASSGSDGRYEQYF; CDR3nt: TGTGCCAGCAGCGGCTCCGACGGGAGGTACGAGCAGTACTTC
d_gene: TRBD2; j_gene: TRBJ2-3; v_gene: TRBV27; abundance: once; CDR3aa: CASSLRTSGADTQYF; CDR3nt: TGTGCCAGCAGCCTCCGGACTAGCGGAGCAGATACGCAGTATTTT